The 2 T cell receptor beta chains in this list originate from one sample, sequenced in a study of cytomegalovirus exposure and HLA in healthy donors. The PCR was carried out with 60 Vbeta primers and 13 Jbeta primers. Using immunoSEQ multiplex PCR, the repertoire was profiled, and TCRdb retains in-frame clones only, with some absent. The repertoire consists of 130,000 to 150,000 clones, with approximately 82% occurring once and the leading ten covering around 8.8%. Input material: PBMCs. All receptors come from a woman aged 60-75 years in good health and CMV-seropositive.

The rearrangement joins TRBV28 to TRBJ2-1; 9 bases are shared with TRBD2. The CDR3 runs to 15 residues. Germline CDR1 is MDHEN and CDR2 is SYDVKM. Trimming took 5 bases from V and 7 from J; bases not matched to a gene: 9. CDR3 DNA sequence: TGTGCCAGCAGTGCTCCGCGGGAGGGGGGGAATGAGCAGTTCTTC. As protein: CASSAPREGGNEQFF.

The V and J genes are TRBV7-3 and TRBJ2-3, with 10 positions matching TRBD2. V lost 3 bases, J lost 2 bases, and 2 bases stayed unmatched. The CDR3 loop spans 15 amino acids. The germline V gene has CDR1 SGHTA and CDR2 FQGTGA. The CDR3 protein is CASSLGTSDTDTQYF. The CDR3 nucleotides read TGTGCCAGCAGCTTGGGGACTAGCGACACAGATACGCAGTATTTT.